A single sample is the source of the 3 T cell receptor beta chains below, sequenced in a study of blood T cell repertoires in COVID-19 (dated by TCRdb to about 2020). Receptor amplification or capture employed the immunoSEQ multiplex PCR assay. TCRdb retrieved this table from immuneACCESS and kept in-frame rearrangements only. Not all clones are present; in checked studies, unresolved V genes account for under half, and no reason is known for the remainder. The sample table records roughly 50,000 clones; more than 90% of these occur just once. The biggest ten clones account for around 6.5% of the sample. Input material: peripheral blood. The receptors stem from a man aged 45-60 years with active COVID-19.

V gene TRBV7-6 combines with J gene TRBJ1-5, with D possibly matching TRBD1 (5 bases). Germline assignment: CDR1 SGHVS and CDR2 FNYEAQ. V shed 2 bases and J shed 9 bases, with 17 bases lying between them. There are 15 residues in the CDR3. CDR3 protein: CASSLNPGGGGPQHF. The CDR3 DNA reads as TGTGCCAGCAGCTTAAATCCGGGCGGCGGGGGGCCCCAGCATTTT.

The V gene is TRBV6-6, the J gene TRBJ1-1; D may be TRBD1 (5 bases). Germline V lookup: CDR1 MNHNY, CDR2 SVGAGI (reference sequence). CDR3 length: 16 amino acids. The V and J ends lost 11 bases and 1 base respectively, with 23 bases between them. CDR3 amino acids: CASTSRGLGANTEAFF. The CDR3 bases are TGTGCCTCCACGAGTCGGGGACTGGGTGCGAACACTGAAGCTTTCTTT.

The rearrangement links TRBV6-1 to TRBJ2-1, with 10 bases lining up with TRBD2. J lost 9 bases, V lost 0 bases, and 14 bases had no gene match. Looked up from germline, CDR1 is MNHNS and CDR2 is SASEGT. The CDR3 spans 18 residues. The CDR3, as DNA: TGTGCCAGCAGTGAAGCGGCTAGCGGGAGCGTACGGTTCAGTGAGCAGTTCTTC. Its protein is CASSEAASGSVRFSEQFF.